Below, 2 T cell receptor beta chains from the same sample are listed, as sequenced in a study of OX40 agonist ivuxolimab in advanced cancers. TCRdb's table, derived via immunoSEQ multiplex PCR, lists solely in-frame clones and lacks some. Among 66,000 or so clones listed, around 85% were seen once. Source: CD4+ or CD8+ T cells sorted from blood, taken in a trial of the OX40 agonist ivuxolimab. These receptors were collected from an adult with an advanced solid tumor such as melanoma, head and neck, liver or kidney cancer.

Here the CDR3 reads CASSHNKNTEAFF. CDR3 coding DNA: TGTGCCAGCAGCCACAATAAAAACACTGAAGCTTTCTTT. This chain connects TRBV11-3 to TRBJ1-1, with D uncertain. Between the trimmed V and J ends, which lost 5 bases and 2 bases, there was a span of 9 bases. Germline CDR1 reads SGHNT; CDR2 reads YENEEA. CDR3 length: 13 residues.

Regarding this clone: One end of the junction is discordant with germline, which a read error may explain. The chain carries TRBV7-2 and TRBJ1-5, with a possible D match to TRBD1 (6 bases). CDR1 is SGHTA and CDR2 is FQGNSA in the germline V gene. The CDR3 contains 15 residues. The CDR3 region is CASSLEGEGRQPQHF. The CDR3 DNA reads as TGTGCCAGCAGTTTAGAGGGGGAGGGGAGGCAGCCCCAGCATTTT.